These 30 T cell receptor beta chains originate from one sample sequenced in a study of blood T cell repertoires in COVID-19. Using immunoSEQ multiplex PCR, the repertoire was profiled, and TCRdb retains in-frame clones only, with some absent. This sample yields a few hundred thousand clones, of which roughly 88% are seen a single time; roughly 7% belongs to the top ten. Sequenced material: peripheral blood. These receptors all stem from a woman aged 30 to 39 who had recovered from COVID-19.

The chain couples TRBV19 to TRBJ1-2; D is perhaps TRBD1 (5 bases). Per the germline V gene, CDR1 is LNHDA and CDR2 is SQIVND (reference sequence). V lost 6 bases and J lost 5, with 16 bases in between. This CDR3 contains 14 residues. The CDR3 nucleotides read TGTGCCAGTAGCCTTTTCTCGGGGGTTTATGGCTACACCTTC. Translation: CASSLFSGVYGYTF.

CDR3 coding DNA: TGTGCCAGTAGTCCCCAACAGGGGACAGGGGCCACTCAGCCCCAGCATTTT. Its translation is CASSPQQGTGATQPQHF. The V call is TRBV19, the J call TRBJ1-5; the match to TRBD1 covers 10 bases. Germline V gene data show CDR1 as LNHDA and CDR2 as SQIVND (reference sequence). The V and J ends lost 5 bases and 6 bases, in that order; junction bases with no gene match: 13. The CDR3 spans 17 residues. Full variable domain (rest looked up from reference TRBV19 and TRBJ1-5): DGGITQSPKYLFRKEGQNVTLSCEQNLNHDAMYWYRQDPGQGLRLIYYSQIVNDFQKGDIAEGYSVSREKKESFPLTVTSAQKNPTAFYLCASSPQQGTGATQPQHFGDGTRLSIL.

The chain uses TRBV30 and TRBJ2-2, with TRBD2 matching 7 bases. Trimming removed 0 bases from V and 5 bases from J; junction bases left unmatched: 12. Germline CDR1 is GTSNPN and CDR2 is SVGIG (reference sequence). The CDR3 spans 17 residues. For the CDR3, the DNA is TGTGCCTGGAGTGTAAGGGGCGGGAGTAGGGAGACCGGGGAGCTGTTTTTT. Its protein is CAWSVRGGSRETGELFF.

V is TRBV24-1 and J is TRBJ2-2; a possible D gene is TRBD1 (5 bases). V was pared by 7 bases and J by 1 base, with 9 bases between. The CDR3 totals 14 residues. The germline gives CDR1 KGHDR, CDR2 SFDVKD. This CDR3 reads CATSLTVNTGELFF. CDR3 in DNA: TGTGCCACCAGCCTGACAGTGAACACCGGGGAGCTGTTTTTT.

Only one count was recorded for this clone. The genes are TRBV20-1 and TRBJ1-4, with a tentative D call TRBD1 (5 bases). Germline CDR1 DFQATT, CDR2 SNEGSKA (reference sequence). Between the trimmed V and J ends, which lost 3 bases and 9 bases, there was a span of 11 bases. The CDR3 extends over 12 amino acids. CDR3 residues: CSASIQAQKLFF. As DNA, the CDR3 is TGCAGTGCTAGTATACAGGCACAAAAACTGTTTTTT.

The chain is built from TRBV29-1 and TRBJ1-2; D gene unclear. The CDR3 is made up of 13 amino acids. Germline V CDR1 and CDR2: SQVTM, ANQGSEA. Between the trimmed V and J ends, which lost 2 bases and 3 bases, there was a span of 10 bases. In DNA form, the CDR3 reads TGCAGCGTTGAAAGGCCAGCGCACTATGGCTACACCTTC. Its protein is CSVERPAHYGYTF.

V usage is TRBV6-6 and J usage is TRBJ2-1; TRBD1 matches at 10 bases. The CDR3 consists of 13 residues. V shed 4 bases, J shed 7 bases, and the junction held 1 base outside the gene matches. In germline, CDR1 is MNHNY, CDR2 SVGAGI (reference sequence). This CDR3 is CASSWGQGNEQFF. CDR3 DNA: TGTGCCAGCAGTTGGGGACAGGGGAATGAGCAGTTCTTC.

DNA for the CDR3: TGTGCCAGCAGTCAAGGGGGGGGGAGCACAGATACGCAGTATTTT. Translated: CASSQGGGSTDTQYF. The genes are TRBV7-6 and TRBJ2-3; TRBD2 might be the D (7 bases). Germline CDR1 SGHVS, CDR2 FNYEAQ. CDR3 length equals 15 residues. V lost 6 bases and J lost 0, with 13 bases in between.

The rearrangement uses TRBV6-5 and TRBJ1-2; TRBD1 might be the D (5 bases). The CDR3 has 14 residues. Germline V CDR1 and CDR2: MNHEY, SVGAGI. Trimming took 7 bases from V and 8 from J, leaving 20 bases between them. The CDR3 sequence is CASTRPGLTGGYTF. CDR3 coding DNA: TGTGCCAGCACTCGACCAGGGTTGACTGGGGGCTACACCTTC.

This chain links TRBV19 with TRBJ2-6; weak D call: TRBD1 (6 bases). The V and J ends lost 6 bases and 2 bases respectively, with 11 bases between them. CDR3 length: 15 residues. Germline CDR1 reads LNHDA; CDR2 reads SQIVND (reference sequence). Here the CDR3 DNA reads TGTGCCAGTAGCTTGTCAGGGGCTGGGGCCAACGTCCTGACTTTC. It is translated as CASSLSGAGANVLTF.

The V and J genes are TRBV27 and TRBJ1-5, with 8 bases that match TRBD1. This CDR3 has 16 amino acids. Trimming took 3 bases from V and 7 from J; bases not matched to a gene: 11. CDR1 and CDR2 from the germline V gene are MNHEY and SMNVEV (reference sequence). The CDR3 loop is CASSLAPGGAGQPQHF. DNA for the CDR3: TGTGCCAGCAGTTTGGCCCCAGGGGGCGCAGGGCAGCCCCAGCATTTT.

The chain combines TRBV6-5 with TRBJ1-2; D is possibly TRBD1 (5 bases). The CDR3 runs 15 residues. V lost 6 bases and J lost 3, with 17 bases in between. CDR1 is MNHEY and CDR2 is SVGAGI in the germline V gene. The CDR3 DNA reads TGTGCCAGCAGAGACCCGGCAGGGCGAGACTATGGCTACACCTTC. Encoded protein: CASRDPAGRDYGYTF.

The chain employs TRBV11-1 and TRBJ2-7; 7 bases align to TRBD2. V was clipped by 7 bases and J by 6 bases; unmatched bases: 12. The CDR3 has 14 residues. Germline-derived CDR1 and CDR2 are SGHAT and FQDESV (reference sequence). The CDR3 here is CASTSPRGVGEQYF. CDR3 DNA: TGTGCCAGCACCTCGCCCCGGGGGGTAGGCGAGCAGTACTTC.

The chain is built from TRBV4-3 and TRBJ2-1, with a weak D call TRBD1 (6 bases). The V end lost 0 bases, the J end lost 2 bases, and 11 bases lay between the germline ends. This CDR3 spans 16 amino acids. Germline V gives CDR1 LGHNA, CDR2 YSLEER. CDR3 bases: TGCGCCAGCAGCCAAGATCGGGCAGGGGCCTACAATGAGCAGTTCTTC. Protein: CASSQDRAGAYNEQFF.

The genes are TRBV19 and TRBJ2-2; D perhaps matches TRBD1 (5 bases). The CDR3 is 16 residues long. CDR1 and CDR2 from the germline V gene are LNHDA and SQIVND (reference sequence). The V end was cut by 3 bases, the J end by 1 base, with 12 bases between. In DNA form, the CDR3 reads TGTGCCAGTAGTATCCCTGCTAGGGGGAACACCGGGGAGCTGTTTTTT. This sequence encodes CASSIPARGNTGELFF.

This clone was seen a single time. V and J are TRBV6-5 and TRBJ1-5, with TRBD1 as a possible D gene (6 bases). CDR1 is MNHEY, CDR2 SVGAGI, per germline. The V end was cut by 6 bases, the J end by 6 bases, with 18 bases between. CDR3 length equals 15 residues. The CDR3 region has the DNA TGTGCCAGCAGAGAGTACGCGGGGGGCAGTCAGCCCCAGCATTTT. This codes for CASREYAGGSQPQHF.

DNA of the CDR3: TGTGCCACCACCGCTGGGACACTAGCGGGGGGGGACACAGATACGCAGTATTTT. This sequence encodes CATTAGTLAGGDTDTQYF. This chain connects TRBV24-1 to TRBJ2-3; TRBD2 aligns across 13 bases. The CDR3 is made up of 18 amino acids. The V gene's germline CDR1 is KGHDR and CDR2 SFDVKD. After removal of 8 bases from V and 2 bases from J, the junction contained 12 bases not matched to a gene.

A single count supports this clone. The chain uses TRBV7-8 and TRBJ2-7; a weak D match, TRBD2 (5 bases). CDR1 is SGHVS, CDR2 FQNEAQ, per germline. The CDR3 sequence is 12 residues long. Trimming left V 5 bases short and J 7 bases short, with 12 bases between. CDR3 sequence: CASSLRGVEQYF. CDR3 nucleotide sequence: TGTGCCAGCAGCCTCCGGGGAGTGGAGCAGTACTTC.

The rearrangement uses TRBV28 and TRBJ1-3; D is possibly TRBD1 (6 bases). CDR1 and CDR2 (germline): MDHEN, SYDVKM. The CDR3 is made up of 15 amino acids. V was trimmed by 9 bases and J by 0 bases, leaving 15 bases between them. CDR3 nucleotide sequence: TGTGCCAGTATGACGGGGACAAGCTCTGGAAACACCATATATTTT. Translation gives CASMTGTSSGNTIYF.

This CDR3 is CASSPRGGGKNIQYF. Written as DNA, the CDR3 is TGTGCCAGCAGTCCCCGAGGGGGGGGCAAAAACATTCAGTACTTC. The chain links TRBV28 to TRBJ2-4; D perhaps matches TRBD2 (7 bases). CDR3 length: 15 residues. The ends were cut back, 5 bases at V and 3 bases at J, with 14 bases in the middle. CDR1 is MDHEN and CDR2 is SYDVKM in the germline V gene.

The J gene is TRBJ1-6, the V gene TRBV18; D uncertain. The CDR3 sequence is 15 residues long. CDR1 and CDR2 from the germline V gene are KGHSH and LQKENI. Trimming cost V 2 bases and J 10 bases, with 15 bases left between them. CDR3 amino acids: CASSPFSIGNSPLHF. CDR3 DNA: TGTGCCAGCTCACCATTCTCTATCGGGAACTCACCCCTCCACTTT.

The chain combines TRBV19 with TRBJ2-2, with a tentative D call TRBD1 (6 bases). The ends were cut back, 3 bases at V and 3 bases at J, with 8 bases in the middle. The CDR3 runs to 14 residues. Germline lookup yields CDR1 LNHDA and CDR2 SQIVND (reference sequence). The CDR3 DNA sequence: TGTGCCAGTAGTATTTGGACAGACACCGGGGAGCTGTTTTTT. This gives the protein CASSIWTDTGELFF.

The chain is built from TRBV6-6 and TRBJ2-5, with 10 positions matching TRBD2. CDR3 length: 14 residues. Germline CDR1 is MNHNY and CDR2 is SVGAGI (reference sequence). V shed 4 bases, J shed 4 bases, and the junction held 3 bases outside the gene matches. The CDR3 sequence is CASSSGTSVETQYF. Written as DNA, the CDR3 is TGTGCCAGCAGTTCAGGGACTAGCGTAGAGACCCAGTACTTC.

The V call is TRBV28, the J call TRBJ1-5; D is possibly TRBD1 (5 bases). There are 14 residues in the CDR3. CDR1 and CDR2 (germline): MDHEN, SYDVKM. V gave up 2 bases and J gave up 5 bases, with 10 bases separating them. The CDR3 sequence: CASSLGHADQPQHF. DNA of the CDR3: TGTGCCAGCAGTTTAGGACACGCAGATCAGCCCCAGCATTTT.

The chain employs TRBV27 and TRBJ1-1; maybe TRBD1 (5 bases). This CDR3 spans 19 amino acids. V was pared by 5 bases and J by 5 bases, with 30 bases between. Germline V gene sequence: CDR1 MNHEY, CDR2 SMNVEV (reference sequence). In DNA, the CDR3 is TGTGCCAGCAGTCTTCTCATCTCAAGGCCTAAGGGGTTGGGGACTGAAGCTTTCTTT. This sequence encodes CASSLLISRPKGLGTEAFF.

The chain has TRBV27 and TRBJ2-1, with a tentative D call TRBD1 (6 bases). This CDR3 spans 11 amino acids. Trimming cost V 6 bases and J 6 bases, with 6 bases left between them. Germline CDR1 MNHEY, CDR2 SMNVEV (reference sequence). Written as DNA, the CDR3 is TGTGCCAGCAGGGGGGCCAATGAGCAGTTCTTC. Encoded protein: CASRGANEQFF.

Remarks on this clone: It may be a read error: a sequence one base away is much more abundant. Other DNA sequences in this specimen translate into the identical CDR3. V usage is TRBV6-4 and J usage is TRBJ2-3, with 11 bases identical to TRBD2. V lost 3 bases, J lost 2 bases, and 1 base stayed unmatched. Germline V gene lookup returns CDR1 MRHNA and CDR2 SNTAGT. There are 15 residues in the CDR3. Here the CDR3 DNA reads TGTGCCAGCAGTGATAGCGGGGGGGCCACAGATACGCAGTATTTT. This translates into CASSDSGGATDTQYF.

The V call is TRBV15, the J call TRBJ2-2; 8 bases are shared with TRBD1. CDR1 and CDR2 from the germline V gene are LNHNV and YYDKDF (reference sequence). This CDR3 has 14 residues. J was trimmed by 6 bases and V by 8 bases; bases with no gene match: 8. The CDR3 loop is CATADRGKAGELFF. The CDR3 DNA reads TGTGCCACCGCTGACAGGGGAAAGGCCGGGGAGCTGTTTTTT. The complete variable domain, with remaining parts taken from reference TRBV15 and TRBJ2-2, reads DAMVIQNPRYQVTQFGKPVTLSCSQTLNHNVMYWYQQKSSQAPKLLFHYYDKDFNNEADTPDNFQSRRPNTSFCFLDIRSPGLGDTAMYLCATADRGKAGELFFGEGSRLTVL.

This chain links TRBV6-2 or TRBV6-3 with TRBJ2-1, with D possibly TRBD1 on 6 matching bases. Trimming removed 6 bases at V and 2 bases at J, with 11 bases between. The CDR3 length is 14 residues. Germline loops: CDR1 MNHEY, CDR2 SVGEGT. The CDR3 DNA follows: TGTGCCAGCAGCCTCAGGGGAGCCTACAATGAGCAGTTCTTC. It specifies CASSLRGAYNEQFF.

This clone was recorded a few times. The chain links TRBV10-3 to TRBJ1-1; TRBD1 agrees at 7 bases. Trimming removed 6 bases from V and 4 bases from J; junction bases left unmatched: 8. CDR1 ENHRY and CDR2 SYGVKD come from the germline V gene. CDR3 size: 14 residues. Here the CDR3 DNA reads TGTGCCATCAGCGGGACAGCCGGGAGCACTGAAGCTTTCTTT. It yields the protein CAISGTAGSTEAFF.